This passage covers 30 T cell receptor beta chains from one sample sequenced in a study of blood T cell repertoires in COVID-19. Repertoires were generated with immunoSEQ multiplex PCR, while TCRdb's copy carries only in-frame clones and drops some. This table holds some 250,000 clones, roughly 86% found once. Sample: peripheral blood. The origin of the receptors is a woman aged 30 to 39 who had recovered from COVID-19.

The genes are TRBV6-2 or TRBV6-3 and TRBJ2-1; 10 nucleotides agree with TRBD2. With 6 bases clipped from V and 4 bases from J, the junction kept 6 bases outside the gene matches. Germline V CDR1 and CDR2: MNHEY, SVGEGT. The CDR3 has 15 residues. Here the CDR3 DNA reads TGTGCCAGCAGCAGTCTAGCGGGGGCATACAATGAGCAGTTCTTC. It specifies CASSSLAGAYNEQFF.

The gene calls are TRBV2 and TRBJ2-5, with D perhaps matching TRBD2 (5 bases). In germline, CDR1 is SNHLY, CDR2 FYNNEI. The CDR3 is 13 residues long. V was pared by 6 bases and J by 2 bases, with 10 bases between. This chain's CDR3 is CASRASPQETQYF. DNA for the CDR3: TGTGCCAGCAGAGCTAGCCCACAAGAGACCCAGTACTTC.

The rearrangement uses TRBV9 and TRBJ1-1, with 7 bases matching TRBD1. V lost 4 bases to trimming and J lost 4 bases; unmatched junction nucleotides: 4. This CDR3 region has 13 residues. Looked up from germline, CDR1 is SGDLS and CDR2 is YYNGEE. The CDR3 reads CASSRQGSTEAFF. The DNA of the CDR3 is TGTGCCAGCAGCCGACAGGGTTCCACTGAAGCTTTCTTT. Drawing the rest from reference TRBV9 and TRBJ1-1, the complete variable domain is DSGVTQTPKHLITATGQRVTLRCSPRSGDLSVYWYQQSLDQGLQFLIQYYNGEERAKGNILERFSAQQFPDLHSELNLSSLELGDSALYFCASSRQGSTEAFFGQGTRLTVV.

The V and J genes are TRBV12-5 and TRBJ2-3, with D perhaps matching TRBD2 (6 bases). V gave up 6 bases and J gave up 0 bases, with 16 bases separating them. CDR1 is LGHNT, CDR2 FRNRAP, per germline. The CDR3 is 16 amino acids. The CDR3 bases are TGTGCTAGTGGACCCAGCCGGGGGTTTAGCACAGATACGCAGTATTTT. Translation: CASGPSRGFSTDTQYF.

CDR3 sequence: CASSKDRAYNEQFF. CDR3 sequence (DNA): TGCGCCAGCAGCAAGGACAGGGCATACAATGAGCAGTTCTTC. The chain links TRBV5-1 to TRBJ2-1; 8 positions match TRBD1. Germline CDR1 and CDR2: SGHRS and YFSETQ. J was trimmed by 4 bases and V by 4 bases; bases with no gene match: 4. This CDR3 comprises 14 residues.

Concerning this clone: Other DNA sequences in this specimen translate into the identical CDR3. The J gene is TRBJ2-3, the V gene TRBV5-4; D may be TRBD2 (6 bases). This CDR3 is 14 amino acids long. Germline CDR1 is SGHNT and CDR2 is YYREEE (reference sequence). Trimming took off 1 base at V and 2 bases at J, with 8 bases between the two ends. The CDR3 reads CASSLRGTTDTQYF. The CDR3 DNA reads TGTGCCAGCAGCTTGCGGGGGACCACAGATACGCAGTATTTT.

The chain has TRBV9 and TRBJ2-7, with 11 bases lining up with TRBD1. Germline trimming cut 3 bases from V and 2 bases from J; bases unmatched to any gene: 4. Germline-derived CDR1 and CDR2 are SGDLS and YYNGEE. This CDR3 is 15 amino acids long. DNA of the CDR3: TGTGCCAGCAGCGGACCGGGACAGGGGGCCTACGAGCAGTACTTC. This encodes CASSGPGQGAYEQYF.

The V gene is TRBV5-6, the J gene TRBJ1-2; 7 bases fit TRBD1. CDR1 is SGHDT and CDR2 is YYEEEE in the germline V gene. Unmatched junction bases numbered 7, after V lost 5 bases and J lost 0 bases. This CDR3 is 15 amino acids long. The CDR3 region has the DNA TGTGCCAGCAGGGCGAAGGGGGCGCCTAACTATGGCTACACCTTC. As protein: CASRAKGAPNYGYTF.

J is TRBJ2-2 and V is TRBV6-5, with D possibly TRBD2 on 7 matching bases. Germline V CDR1 and CDR2: MNHEY, SVGAGI. The V end was cut by 2 bases, the J end by 6 bases, with 10 bases between. The length of the CDR3 is 14 residues. The CDR3 loop reads CASSYVGGPGELFF. The DNA of the CDR3 is TGTGCCAGCAGTTACGTCGGGGGGCCCGGGGAGCTGTTTTTT.

The J gene is TRBJ2-2, the V gene TRBV7-6; the D gene is possibly TRBD1 (6 bases). Trimming cost V 5 bases and J 0 bases, with 16 bases left between them. The CDR3 loop spans 17 amino acids. Germline lookup yields CDR1 SGHVS and CDR2 FNYEAQ. CDR3 DNA: TGTGCCAGCAGCGACAGGTTTCAGCAGGCGAACACCGGGGAGCTGTTTTTT. This encodes CASSDRFQQANTGELFF.

This clone was found once. The chain is built from TRBV6-5 and TRBJ2-3; D may be TRBD1 (6 bases). From germline, CDR1 is MNHEY and CDR2 SVGAGI. The CDR3 has 14 amino acids. The V gene lost 7 bases and the J gene lost 4 bases, with 15 bases spanning the gap. The CDR3 nucleotides are TGTGCCAGCAAGAAGTGGGGGCCGGCAGATACGCAGTATTTT. Encoded protein: CASKKWGPADTQYF.

The gene calls are TRBV3-1 (or the pseudogene TRBV3-2) and TRBJ1-3; 7 nucleotides align to TRBD1. The CDR3 runs to 16 residues. Germline assignment: CDR1 LGHDT and CDR2 YNNKEL (reference sequence). V shed 3 bases and J 7 bases; nucleotides not matched to a gene: 12. This chain's CDR3 is CASSQDPGQAGNTIYF. The CDR3 DNA reads TGTGCCAGCAGCCAGGACCCCGGACAGGCCGGGAACACCATATATTTT.

The rearrangement uses TRBV11-2 and TRBJ1-4; TRBD1 might be the D (6 bases). V lost 5 bases and J lost 17, with 15 bases in between. The CDR3 extends over 11 amino acids. Germline V gene sequence: CDR1 SGHAT, CDR2 FQNNGV. For the CDR3, the DNA is TGTGCCAGCAGCGCCAACAGGGTCCTTTTTTTT. Protein: CASSANRVLFF.

The chain recombines TRBV5-8 with TRBJ1-1; the D is unclear. The CDR3 consists of 13 residues. V gave up 4 bases and J gave up 5 bases, with 12 bases separating them. Germline assignment: CDR1 SGHTS and CDR2 YDEGEE. CDR3 DNA sequence: TGTGCCAGCAGCCCCTTTTCGGGAACTGAAGCTTTCTTT. Translated: CASSPFSGTEAFF.

This chain joins TRBV6-6 and TRBJ2-7; 7 nucleotides align to TRBD1. With V trimmed by 5 bases and J by 5 bases, 15 bases remained unmatched. CDR3 length: 16 amino acids. Germline V gene lookup returns CDR1 MNHNY and CDR2 SVGAGI (reference sequence). In DNA, the CDR3 is TGTGCCAGCAGTGCCCAGACAGGGAATCTCAAAGACGAGCAGTACTTC. Protein product: CASSAQTGNLKDEQYF.

The chain has TRBV6-5 and TRBJ1-4, with 9 bases identical to TRBD1. V was clipped by 6 bases and J by 5 bases; unmatched bases: 4. The V gene's germline CDR1 is MNHEY and CDR2 SVGAGI. This CDR3 is 14 amino acids long. CDR3 amino acids: CASRPGTGNEKLFF. DNA for the CDR3: TGTGCCAGCAGGCCCGGGACAGGGAATGAAAAACTGTTTTTT.

The chain couples TRBV19 to TRBJ2-3, with 9 nucleotides matching TRBD1. The CDR3 length is 15 residues. Germline CDR1 and CDR2: LNHDA and SQIVND (reference sequence). The V and J ends lost 4 bases and 5 bases, in that order; junction bases with no gene match: 7. The CDR3 nucleotides read TGTGCCAGTAGTACCGGGACAGGGAGTATAGATACGCAGTATTTT. Translated: CASSTGTGSIDTQYF.

V gene TRBV15 combines with J gene TRBJ1-2, with TRBD1 matching 7 bases. In germline, CDR1 is LNHNV, CDR2 YYDKDF (reference sequence). V was clipped by 0 bases and J by 4 bases; unmatched bases: 8. The CDR3 extends over 16 amino acids. CDR3 loop: CATSRDGTGAGYGYTF. CDR3 sequence (DNA): TGTGCCACCAGCAGAGATGGAACAGGGGCAGGCTATGGCTACACCTTC.

The J gene is TRBJ2-7, the V gene TRBV10-3, with D possibly being TRBD2 (6 bases). This CDR3 is 13 amino acids long. Germline lookup yields CDR1 ENHRY and CDR2 SYGVKD. The V end lost 10 bases, the J end lost 0 bases, and 13 bases lay between the germline ends. The CDR3 DNA reads as TGTGCCACAGCCCGGGAGAGCTCCTACGAGCAGTACTTC. It specifies CATARESSYEQYF.

V usage is TRBV7-2 and J usage is TRBJ1-1, with a possible D match to TRBD1 (5 bases). CDR3 size: 15 residues. V lost 3 bases to trimming and J lost 1 base, with 12 bases between them. Germline V gene sequence: CDR1 SGHTA, CDR2 FQGNSA. This CDR3 reads CASSFSPRGNTEAFF. The CDR3 DNA follows: TGTGCCAGCAGCTTCAGTCCAAGGGGGAACACTGAAGCTTTCTTT.

There are a few counts of this clone. V usage is TRBV12-3 or TRBV12-4 and J usage is TRBJ1-1, with TRBD1 matching over 8 bases. Trimming cost V 10 bases and J 10 bases; bases outside gene matches: 5. The CDR3 runs 10 residues. In DNA form, the CDR3 reads TGTGCCACTGGACAGGGAGGAGCTTTCTTT. Protein: CATGQGGAFF.

J is TRBJ2-3 and V is TRBV15; 12 bases are a match to TRBD2. The CDR3 runs to 17 residues. After removal of 5 bases from V and 3 bases from J, the junction contained 9 bases not matched to a gene. The germline gives CDR1 LNHNV, CDR2 YYDKDF (reference sequence). The CDR3, as DNA: TGTGCCACCAGCCTAGCGGGGGGGCGGATTGAAACAGATACGCAGTATTTT. This translates into CATSLAGGRIETDTQYF. The variable domain in full, with the rest retrieved from reference TRBV15 and TRBJ2-3, is DAMVIQNPRYQVTQFGKPVTLSCSQTLNHNVMYWYQQKSSQAPKLLFHYYDKDFNNEADTPDNFQSRRPNTSFCFLDIRSPGLGDTAMYLCATSLAGGRIETDTQYFGPGTRLTVL.

The V and J genes are TRBV11-3 and TRBJ1-3; possibly TRBD1 for D (6 bases). Germline values: CDR1 SGHNT, CDR2 YENEEA. V was pared by 5 bases and J by 4 bases, with 9 bases between. The CDR3 length is 13 residues. CDR3 sequence (DNA): TGTGCCAGCAGCGAGGGGGAGGGAAACACCATATATTTT. This translates into CASSEGEGNTIYF.

Concerning this clone: The same CDR3 is also encoded by other DNA sequences in this sample. The chain has TRBV12-3 or TRBV12-4 and TRBJ1-4; D is unclear. Trimming left V 2 bases short and J 7 bases short, with 8 bases between. The CDR3 contains 13 residues. CDR3 nucleotide sequence: TGTGCCAGCAGTTTATCTGGACTTGAAAAACTGTTTTTT. Translating it yields CASSLSGLEKLFF.

This clone appeared a few times. The V and J genes are TRBV7-2 and TRBJ2-7, with D perhaps TRBD1 (6 bases). V shed 5 bases and J shed 2 bases, with 16 bases lying between them. There are 15 residues in the CDR3. Germline V gives CDR1 SGHTA, CDR2 FQGNSA. This chain's CDR3 is CASSPGHRGAYEQYF. In nucleotides, the CDR3 is TGTGCCAGCAGCCCGGGACACCGGGGAGCCTACGAGCAGTACTTC. Together with reference TRBV7-2 and TRBJ2-7, the CDR3 gives the full variable domain: GAGVSQSPSNKVTEKGKDVELRCDPISGHTALYWYRQSLGQGLEFLIYFQGNSAPDKSGLPSDRFSAERTGGSVSTLTIQRTQQEDSAVYLCASSPGHRGAYEQYFGPGTRLTVT.

The chain joins TRBV2 to TRBJ1-1; D not resolved. Trimming pared 3 bases from V and 12 bases from J, leaving 17 bases between. Per the germline V gene, CDR1 is SNHLY and CDR2 is FYNNEI. The CDR3 length is 13 residues. This CDR3 reads CASSDLTGGYPFF. The CDR3 nucleotides read TGTGCCAGCAGTGACCTGACGGGTGGCTATCCTTTCTTT.

The chain carries TRBV5-4 and TRBJ1-1; 7 nucleotides align to TRBD1. The germline gives CDR1 SGHNT, CDR2 YYREEE (reference sequence). The CDR3 is 14 amino acids. The J segment lost 1 base and the V segment lost 5 bases, leaving 5 bases of the junction unmatched. The chain's CDR3 is CASSYDRENTEAFF. DNA for the CDR3: TGTGCCAGCAGTTACGACAGGGAGAACACTGAAGCTTTCTTT.

The chain links TRBV19 to TRBJ1-5; no reliable D call. Germline V gene data show CDR1 as LNHDA and CDR2 as SQIVND (reference sequence). This CDR3 region has 13 residues. V was cut by 1 base and J by 9 bases, with 10 bases left in between. For the CDR3, the DNA is TGTGCCAGTAGTATAGTTTCGTCCGGGCCCCAGCATTTT. Its protein product is CASSIVSSGPQHF.

The chain carries TRBV5-6 and TRBJ2-7; the D gene is possibly TRBD1 (5 bases). From germline, CDR1 is SGHDT and CDR2 YYEEEE. The CDR3 contains 16 residues. V lost 4 bases and J lost 0, with 17 bases in between. The CDR3 nucleotides read TGTGCCAGCAGCCCGACGTGGCAGGGCAGCTCCTACGAGCAGTACTTC. Amino acids: CASSPTWQGSSYEQYF.

This clone was counted between two and nine times. The chain combines TRBV10-3 with TRBJ2-7; TRBD1 might be the D (6 bases). The CDR3 sequence is 14 residues long. CDR1 and CDR2 from the germline V gene are ENHRY and SYGVKD. V lost 6 bases and J lost 0, with 12 bases in between. The CDR3 nucleotides are TGTGCCATCAGAACAGGGCCTGGCTCCTACGAGCAGTACTTC. Protein sequence: CAIRTGPGSYEQYF.